This T cell receptor beta chain derives from a study of OX40 agonist ivuxolimab in advanced cancers. Study in general: Patients' therapy was ivuxolimab, an antibody that acts as an agonist of OX40 (CD134). Age averaged about 66 years (range roughly 23 to 85), and roughly 80% were male. Study-wide results and limits: Researchers report that CD8+ T cells had, on average, more expanded clones than CD4+.

Details on this clone: Its antigen is as yet unknown.

Clones were read by immunoSEQ multiplex PCR, and TCRdb kept only the in-frame ones, dropping some. The sample lists 82,000 or so clones, 92% seen once, with 1.1% in the top ten. Cycle 7 day 1, cycle 4 day 1, and baseline were the timepoints at which blood was sampled. Germline assignment: CDR1 SEHNR and CDR2 FQNEAQ (reference sequence). Trimming removed 4 bases from V and 4 bases from J; junction bases left unmatched: 9. This CDR3 comprises 17 residues. The clonotype originates from an adult with an advanced solid tumor such as melanoma, head and neck, liver or kidney cancer. The rearrangement joins TRBV7-9 to TRBJ2-3; 12 bases fit TRBD1. The material sequenced was CD4+ or CD8+ T cells sorted from blood, taken in a trial of the OX40 agonist ivuxolimab. In DNA, the CDR3 is TGTGCCAGCAGCTCCCTACCGGGACAGGGGGCTGCAGATACGCAGTATTTT. Translated, it gives CASSSLPGQGAADTQYF.